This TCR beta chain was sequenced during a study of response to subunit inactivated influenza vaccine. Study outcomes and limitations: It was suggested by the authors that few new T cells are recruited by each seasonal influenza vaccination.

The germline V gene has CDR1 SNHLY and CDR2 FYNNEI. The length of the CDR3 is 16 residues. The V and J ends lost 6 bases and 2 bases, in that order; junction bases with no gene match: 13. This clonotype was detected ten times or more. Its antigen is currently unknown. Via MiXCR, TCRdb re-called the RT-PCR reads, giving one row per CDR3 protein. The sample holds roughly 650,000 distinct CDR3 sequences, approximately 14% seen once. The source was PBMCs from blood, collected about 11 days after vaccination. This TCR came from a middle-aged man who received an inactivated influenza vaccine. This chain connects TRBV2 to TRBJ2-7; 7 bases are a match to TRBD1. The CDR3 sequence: CASSPGQGVITYEQYF. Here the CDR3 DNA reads TGTGCCAGCAGCCCAGGGCAGGGGGTTATAACCTACGAGCAGTACTTC.